This T cell receptor beta chain was sequenced in a study of Ad26.COV2.S vaccination and SARS-CoV-2 variants. In the study overall: COV1001, an Ad26.COV2.S trial, supplied this vaccine-arm donor. Participants got Ad26.COV2.S intramuscularly, once or twice 56 days apart. Regarding the study as a whole: It was vaccine recipients, not placebo recipients, who had the higher spike-specific TCR breadth.

Profiling relied on immunoSEQ multiplex PCR, and the TCRdb table lists in-frame clones only, not all of them. The sample lists around 320,000 clones; 85% were seen once. This CDR3 is 20 amino acids long. Germline assignment: CDR1 SGHNT and CDR2 YYREEE (reference sequence). After removal of 4 bases from V and 1 base from J, the junction contained 22 bases not matched to a gene. Comment on this clone: The antigen remains unidentified.

Sample treatment: about 20 received Ad26.COV2.S at low or high dose, single or two shots; about 5 received placebo; per-sample allocation not given. Samples analyzed were those drawn on day 63 after the first vaccine or placebo injection. The vaccine delivered Wuhan-strain SARS-CoV-2 spike through an Ad26 vector. Sample: peripheral blood, taken in a trial of Ad26.COV2.S vaccine versus placebo. This sequence joins TRBV5-4 and TRBJ1-1, with TRBD1 matching over 7 bases. The receptor comes from a person aged 18-60 years who received the Ad26.COV2.S COVID-19 vaccine or a placebo. The CDR3 region has the DNA TGTGCCAGCAGCCCGTCGGTTATCCAGGGACAGAAAAGAAAGAACACTGAAGCTTTCTTT. As protein: CASSPSVIQGQKRKNTEAFF.